The 32 T cell receptor beta chains below all came from one sample that was sequenced in a study of blood T cells in healthy people across ages. A second PCR, run for roughly 7 to 11 cycles, used a sample-barcoded 5' primer plus a J-beta primer mix. A single record per CDR3 protein comes from TCRdb applying MiXCR to the 5' RACE reads. The table lists 800,000 to 950,000 distinct CDR3 sequences, just under 30% of them singletons, with more than 8.5% in the top ten. This sample also belongs to another study, concerning T cells of mothers and their children.

Sample: blood. These receptors came from a woman between 40 and 50 years old in good health.

This chain links TRBV7-2 with TRBJ2-7; D ambiguous. Trimming shortened V by 2 bases and J by 3 bases, and 11 bases separated the two germline ends. Germline-derived CDR1 and CDR2 are SGHTA and FQGNSA. The CDR3 is made up of 14 amino acids. Here the CDR3 DNA reads TGTGCCAGCAGCTTAAGGCAGGCCTACTACGAGCAGTACTTC. It specifies CASSLRQAYYEQYF.

This clonotype was seen more than once but under ten times. The chain is built from TRBV15 and TRBJ2-7, with 8 positions matching TRBD2. Germline-derived CDR1 and CDR2 are LNHNV and YYDKDF (reference sequence). V was clipped by 5 bases and J by 3 bases; unmatched bases: 15. The CDR3 is made up of 17 amino acids. The CDR3 here is CATSSRGGFGVSYEQYF. The CDR3 DNA sequence: TGTGCCACCAGCTCCCGGGGGGGGTTTGGTGTTAGCTACGAGCAGTACTTC.

The rearrangement links TRBV7-3 to TRBJ2-1; tentatively, D is TRBD1 (5 bases). V gave up 5 bases and J gave up 10 bases, with 15 bases separating them. Germline V gene data show CDR1 as SGHTA and CDR2 as FQGTGA. CDR3 size: 13 residues. Here the CDR3 reads CASSPIQGEEQFF. For the CDR3, the DNA is TGTGCCAGCAGCCCTATCCAGGGTGAGGAGCAGTTCTTC.

The table lists this clonotype with many counts. V and J are TRBV5-1 and TRBJ2-7; no reliable D call. The CDR3 loop spans 11 amino acids. Trimming stripped 4 bases from V and 3 bases from J, with 5 bases between. CDR1 and CDR2 from the germline V gene are SGHRS and YFSETQ. The CDR3 here is CASSGNYEQYF. In DNA form, the CDR3 reads TGCGCCAGCAGCGGAAACTACGAGCAGTACTTC.

V and J are TRBV21-1 and TRBJ2-3; the table's D call of TRBD2 was not tested on the DNA. TRBV21-1 is given as a pseudogene. This CDR3 spans 15 amino acids. CDR3 nucleotides: TGTGCCAGCGGTCTAGCGGGACCTAGCACGGATACGCAGTATTTT. Protein: CASGLAGPSTDTQYF.

The sample holds a few counts of this clonotype. The chain combines TRBV7-9 with TRBJ2-7; unclear D gene. The CDR3 has 14 residues. Trimming stripped 1 base from V and 2 bases from J, with 9 bases between. Germline lookup yields CDR1 SEHNR and CDR2 FQNEAQ (reference sequence). The CDR3 loop reads CASSLVNQAYEQYF. The CDR3 DNA follows: TGTGCCAGCAGCTTAGTAAACCAGGCCTACGAGCAGTACTTC. Filled out from reference TRBV7-9 and TRBJ2-7, the complete variable domain reads DTGVSQNPRHKITKRGQNVTFRCDPISEHNRLYWYRQTLGQGPEFLTYFQNEAQLEKSRLLSDRFSAERPKGSFSTLEIQRTEQGDSAMYLCASSLVNQAYEQYFGPGTRLTVT.

This clonotype was found a few times. The J gene is TRBJ1-6, the V gene TRBV12-3 or TRBV12-4; D is ambiguous. Trimming took off 6 bases at V and 5 bases at J, with 14 bases between the two ends. There are 15 residues in the CDR3. CDR3 sequence (DNA): TGTGCCAGCAGCCGGTCGGCAGGCAATAATTCACCCCTCCACTTT. This gives the protein CASSRSAGNNSPLHF.

The gene calls are TRBV6-4 and TRBJ2-7; perhaps TRBD2 as D (5 bases). CDR3 size: 16 residues. V was cut by 5 bases and J by 7 bases, with 24 bases left in between. Germline V gene lookup returns CDR1 MRHNA and CDR2 SNTAGT. The CDR3 DNA is TGTGCCAGCAGTTTCGCAGCTAGCACATTAGACAATGAGCAGTACTTC. Translated, it gives CASSFAASTLDNEQYF.

With regard to this clonotype: A much larger clone differs by one base, so this may be a read error. The CDR3 sequence: CSVEGLSSGGEKVTQYF. CDR3 coding DNA: TGCAGCGTTGAAGGCTTGAGTAGCGGGGGGGAAAAGGTCACCCAGTACTTC. This sequence joins TRBV29-1 and TRBJ2-5; TRBD2 matches at 11 bases. The CDR3 loop spans 17 amino acids. Germline CDR1 SQVTM, CDR2 ANQGSEA. Trimming at V came to 1 base and at J to 8 bases, leaving 15 bases not matched to a gene. Drawing the rest from reference TRBV29-1 and TRBJ2-5, the complete variable domain is SAVISQKPSRDICQRGTSLTIQCQVDSQVTMMFWYRQQPGQSLTLIATANQGSEATYESGFVIDKFPISRPNLTFSTLTVSNMSPEDSSIYLCSVEGLSSGGEKVTQYFGPGTRLLVL.

The chain recombines TRBV9 with TRBJ2-4; 9 bases align to TRBD1. The trim removed 4 bases at V and 13 bases at J, leaving 15 bases unmatched. Germline CDR1 reads SGDLS; CDR2 reads YYNGEE. The CDR3 spans 15 residues. CDR3: CASSPMGQGYKEQYF. As DNA, the CDR3 is TGTGCCAGCAGCCCCATGGGACAGGGATATAAGGAGCAGTACTTC.

J is TRBJ2-1 and V is TRBV9; the D is unclear. Judging by the DNA end, TRBJ2-7 fits better; the J call may be wrong. The CDR3 is 17 residues long. Germline CDR1 SGDLS, CDR2 YYNGEE. CDR3 loop: CASSAQRGLDSYNEQYF. The CDR3 DNA follows: TGTGCCAGCAGCGCCCAAAGAGGCCTCGACTCCTACAATGAGCAGTACTTC.

J is TRBJ1-2 and V is TRBV24-1, with unresolved D. The CDR3 covers 14 residues. The V gene's germline CDR1 is KGHDR and CDR2 SFDVKD. V gave up 7 bases and J gave up 4 bases, with 15 bases separating them. The CDR3 reads CATRDSTVPYGYTF. CDR3 DNA: TGTGCCACCAGGGACTCTACAGTTCCCTATGGCTACACCTTC.

This clonotype was picked up many times. V and J are TRBV28 and TRBJ2-7, with 9 bases aligning to TRBD1. V lost 4 bases to trimming and J lost 2 bases; unmatched junction nucleotides: 9. The germline V gene encodes CDR1 MDHEN and CDR2 SYDVKM. This CDR3 has 16 residues. The CDR3 DNA is TGTGCCAGCAGTTCCCCCAGGGGGACAGGGCCCTACGAGCAGTACTTC. It codes for CASSSPRGTGPYEQYF.

Points on this clonotype: Its ends do not fully match the called genes, so a read error is possible. The V gene is TRBV11-2, the J gene TRBJ1-6; D might be TRBD1 (5 bases). The CDR3 totals 15 residues. In germline, CDR1 is SGHAT, CDR2 FQNNGV. The CDR3 reads CACSQEAHRNSPPHF. CDR3 bases: TGTGCCTGCTCACAGGAGGCCCACCGGAATTCACCCCCCCACTTT.

At least ten counts were recorded for this clonotype. The V gene is TRBV5-1, the J gene TRBJ2-7, with TRBD1 identical over 7 bases. The length of the CDR3 is 14 residues. The ends lost 1 base at V and 5 bases at J; junction bases unmatched: 6. Germline CDR1 reads SGHRS; CDR2 reads YFSETQ. In nucleotides, the CDR3 is TGCGCCAGCAGCTTGTCCACCACAGGGGACGAGCAGTACTTC. It specifies CASSLSTTGDEQYF.

J is TRBJ1-2 and V is TRBV30; perhaps TRBD1 as D (6 bases). The CDR3 sequence is 13 residues long. Deletions cut 0 bases from V and 6 bases from J, with 11 bases between. The V gene's germline CDR1 is GTSNPN and CDR2 SVGIG (reference sequence). The DNA of the CDR3 is TGTGCCTGGAGTGTTGGGGACACCAATGGCTACACCTTC. Encoded protein: CAWSVGDTNGYTF. The whole variable domain, filled in from reference TRBV30 and TRBJ1-2, reads SQTIHQWPATLVQPVGSPLSLECTVEGTSNPNLYWYRQAAGRGLQLLFYSVGIGQISSEVPQNLSASRPQDRQFILSSKKLLLSDSGFYLCAWSVGDTNGYTFGSGTRLTVV.

V and J are TRBV7-3 and TRBJ1-5; D is unclear. V gave up 2 bases and J gave up 7 bases, with 9 bases separating them. The CDR3 runs 13 residues. The V gene's germline CDR1 is SGHTA and CDR2 FQGTGA. As DNA, the CDR3 is TGTGCCAGCAGCTTAGAGGTCGGACAGCCCCAGCATTTT. It is translated as CASSLEVGQPQHF.

The chain links TRBV7-2 to TRBJ2-7, with 7 bases fitting TRBD1. The V gene's germline CDR1 is SGHTA and CDR2 FQGNSA. The V segment lost 5 bases and the J segment 7 bases; nucleotides outside the gene matches: 5. The CDR3 spans 12 residues. In nucleotides, the CDR3 is TGTGCCAGCAGCAGACAGGGATTTGAGCAGTACTTC. Translation: CASSRQGFEQYF.

The rearrangement links TRBV7-9 to TRBJ2-7; the D is unclear. CDR3 length equals 12 residues. V was trimmed by 4 bases and J by 6 bases, leaving 10 bases between them. Per the germline V gene, CDR1 is SEHNR and CDR2 is FQNEAQ (reference sequence). The CDR3 sequence is CASSSEGSEQYF. The CDR3 bases are TGTGCCAGCAGCTCAGAAGGATCCGAGCAGTACTTC.

This clonotype has a count of ten or more. The chain links TRBV7-3 to TRBJ1-2; 8 bases map to TRBD1. The CDR3 totals 13 residues. The trim removed 5 bases at V and 8 bases at J, leaving 7 bases unmatched. CDR1 and CDR2 (germline): SGHTA, FQGTGA. CDR3 in amino acids: CASSTGQGWGYTF. DNA for the CDR3: TGTGCCAGCAGCACCGGACAGGGATGGGGCTACACCTTC.

This clonotype occurred once. Possible read error: a much larger clone is one base away. The chain has TRBV6-4 and TRBJ2-3; TRBD1 might be the D (6 bases). Looked up from germline, CDR1 is MRHNA and CDR2 is SNTAGT. The CDR3 has 14 amino acids. This CDR3 is CAGSEQGITDTQYF. The CDR3 DNA reads as TGTGCCGGCAGCGAACAGGGTATCACAGATACGCAGTATTTT.

This clonotype was seen only a few times. The chain uses TRBV5-6 and TRBJ1-2; 8 bases match TRBD1. CDR3 size: 15 residues. After removal of 3 bases from V and 3 bases from J, the junction contained 7 bases not matched to a gene. The V gene's germline CDR1 is SGHDT and CDR2 YYEEEE. The CDR3 reads CASSYRDRRHYGYTF. The CDR3 nucleotides read TGTGCCAGCAGCTACCGGGACAGGCGACACTATGGCTACACCTTC.

This clonotype was seen only a few times. One end of the junction is discordant with germline, which a read error may explain. The CDR3 coding sequence is TGTGCCGCCAGCTACCGGATGGACACTGAAGCTTTCTTT. This encodes CAASYRMDTEAFF. V usage is TRBV15 and J usage is TRBJ1-1; D not certain. The CDR3 sequence is 13 residues long. Germline CDR1 reads LNHNV; CDR2 reads YYDKDF (reference sequence).

This clonotype was recorded a few times. The chain combines TRBV7-9 with TRBJ1-1, with 7 bases that match TRBD1. Germline V lookup: CDR1 SEHNR, CDR2 FQNEAQ (reference sequence). V lost 7 bases, J lost 3 bases, and 11 bases stayed unmatched. There are 15 residues in the CDR3. The CDR3: CASTKRGGVDTEAFF. Here the CDR3 DNA reads TGTGCCAGCACCAAAAGAGGGGGCGTGGACACTGAAGCTTTCTTT.

V and J are TRBV6-5 and TRBJ1-5; no firm D call. CDR1 and CDR2 (germline): MNHEY, SVGAGI. This CDR3 has 15 residues. With 0 bases removed from V and 1 base from J, the gap between germline ends came to 7 bases. Here the CDR3 reads CASSYSRRSNQPQHF. The CDR3 region has the DNA TGTGCCAGCAGTTACTCTCGACGGAGCAATCAGCCCCAGCATTTT.

Concerning this clonotype: Its ends do not fully match the called genes, so a read error is possible. The rearrangement uses TRBV10-3 and TRBJ2-5; D is unresolved. The CDR3 extends over 14 amino acids. Germline CDR1 and CDR2: ENHRY and SYGVKD. CDR3 DNA sequence: TGTGCCATCGGTGAGTTCAACAGACAAGAGACCCAGTACTTC. Protein product: CAIGEFNRQETQYF.

As to this clonotype: A read error may account for a junction end that differs from germline. The rearrangement links TRBV6-5 to TRBJ1-1; D remains unclear. The germline CDR1 and CDR2 sequences are MNHEY and SVGAGI. The CDR3 consists of 15 residues. As DNA, the CDR3 is TGTGCCAGCAGTTACTCTAAGGGATTTCACACTGGAGCTTTCTTT. Translating gives CASSYSKGFHTGAFF.

This clonotype turned up a few times. The chain uses TRBV5-1 and TRBJ2-3; D possibly corresponds to TRBD1 (5 bases). V was clipped by 4 bases and J by 1 base, with 13 bases between them. The CDR3 extends over 15 amino acids. CDR1 and CDR2 (germline): SGHRS, YFSETQ. CDR3 in DNA: TGCGCCAGCAGCCCCAAACAGGTTGGCACAGATACGCAGTATTTT. Protein: CASSPKQVGTDTQYF.

The V and J genes are TRBV28 and TRBJ2-3, with 10 bases identical to TRBD2. Germline V gene sequence: CDR1 MDHEN, CDR2 SYDVKM. V lost 6 bases to trimming and J lost 0 bases; unmatched junction nucleotides: 6. The CDR3 runs 16 residues. The DNA for the CDR3 is TGTGCCAGCAGATACCCTAGCGGGGGTAGCACAGATACGCAGTATTTT. Its translation: CASRYPSGGSTDTQYF.

The chain joins TRBV20-1 to TRBJ2-3; 8 positions match TRBD2. CDR1 and CDR2 (germline): DFQATT, SNEGSKA (reference sequence). This CDR3 spans 15 amino acids. V lost 1 base and J lost 5; bases outside the gene matches: 8. DNA of the CDR3: TGCAGTGCTAGAGTCGGGGGGGCATTTCAAGATACGCAGTATTTT. Amino acid sequence: CSARVGGAFQDTQYF.

This clonotype turned up a few times. Germline and junction disagree at one end, which may indicate a read error. The chain recombines TRBV28 with TRBJ2-5, with D perhaps being TRBD1 or TRBD2 (6 bases each). The germline V gene encodes CDR1 MDHEN and CDR2 SYDVKM. The CDR3 is 14 amino acids. This chain's CDR3 is CASRGPLSKETRYF. The DNA for the CDR3 is TGTGCCAGCCGGGGGCCACTGAGTAAAGAGACCCGGTACTTC.

CDR3 residues: CSVERQGRSLGYGYTF. The CDR3 DNA reads as TGCAGCGTTGAACGACAGGGCAGATCACTAGGCTATGGCTACACCTTC. J is TRBJ1-2 and V is TRBV29-1, with TRBD1 matching 7 bases. Germline V gene sequence: CDR1 SQVTM, CDR2 ANQGSEA. The CDR3 sequence is 16 residues long. V dropped 2 bases and J dropped 4; count of bases not matched to a gene: 13.